Ten or more counts support the clone carrying this TCR beta chain. Its cognate antigen is unknown. This specimen comes from a study of neurological immune-mediated disorders. Study findings and constraints: Among expanded clones, no CDR3 amino acid sequences were shared across subjects, a pattern suggesting private repertoires in all groups.

Time point meaning: longitudinal time-point 3. The starting material, 2 million PBMCs stored at -80 C, gave rise to the unsorted libraries. The cDNA came from 5'RACE, which used 10-nucleotide random UMIs. The output of every sequencing run, over 190 million TCR-beta sequences, came from 15-18 subjects. TCRdb independently ran MiXCR on the 5' RACE reads; one entry per CDR3 protein. Among roughly 42,000 distinct CDR3 sequences listed, 13% were seen once. Sequencing was performed on PBMCs. This TCR was sampled from a man younger than 40 in good health.

The CDR3 coding sequence is TGCAGCGTTGGGACAGGGAATACGCAGTATTTT. Protein sequence: CSVGTGNTQYF. The chain links TRBV29-1 to TRBJ2-3; 8 positions agree with TRBD1. The CDR3 has 11 amino acids. The V gene's germline CDR1 is SQVTM and CDR2 ANQGSEA. The V and J ends lost 4 bases and 7 bases, in that order; junction bases with no gene match: 1.